This record concerns one T cell receptor beta chain sequence. Its antigen is undetermined. The V gene lost 5 bases and the J gene lost 0 bases, with 10 bases spanning the gap. The germline V gene encodes CDR1 SEHNR and CDR2 FQNEAQ (reference sequence). There are 14 residues in the CDR3. Using immunoSEQ multiplex PCR, the repertoire was profiled, and TCRdb retains in-frame clones only, with some absent. The sample has 150,000 to 200,000 clones; around 90% are singletons. The sample originates from a study of radiation and T cells in renal cell carcinoma. The time point here: blood 4 weeks post-SBRT, at nephrectomy. Sample treatment: 15 Gy SBRT to primary tumor, nephrectomy 4 weeks later. Study-wide points: In blood, top tumor clones expanded by 2 weeks, shrinking by 4.

This chain connects TRBV7-9 to TRBJ1-1; a possible D gene is TRBD1 (5 bases). Sequencing was performed on blood, taken from a patient whose treatment included radiotherapy and nephrectomy. The sequence was obtained from a woman between 45 and 60 years old with renal cell carcinoma. The CDR3 nucleotides read TGTGCCAGCAGCGCCTGGGGGGTGAACACTGAAGCTTTCTTT. Protein product: CASSAWGVNTEAFF.